The 13 T cell receptor beta chains below all came from one sample that was sequenced in a study of CD8 T cells in ankylosing spondylitis. Broader study findings: Roughly eight highly homologous variants made up a TCR beta motif that seemed to typify ankylosing spondylitis blood.

The antigens of these receptors remain unknown. From the 5' RACE reads, TCRdb called clonotypes with MiXCR, one entry per CDR3 protein. The sample yields about 480,000 distinct CDR3 sequences, under 20% seen once. Sequences were obtained from blood, either unsorted or a sorted T cell fraction (not recorded which). These TCRs come from a male donor with ankylosing spondylitis.

The genes are TRBV6-1 and TRBJ1-2; D remains unclear. V shed 6 bases and J shed 0 bases, with 14 bases lying between them. Germline V CDR1 and CDR2: MNHNS, SASEGT. This CDR3 comprises 15 residues. The CDR3 DNA is TGTGCCAGCAGGTCTCTCGGATCAGCTAACTATGGCTACACCTTC. The encoded protein is CASRSLGSANYGYTF.

This clonotype was seen a single time. The chain combines TRBV20-1 with TRBJ2-1; D gene ambiguous. The V and J ends lost 2 bases and 1 base respectively, with 9 bases between them. This CDR3 has 14 residues. Looked up from germline, CDR1 is DFQATT and CDR2 is SNEGSKA (reference sequence). The chain's CDR3 is CSARSPNSYNEQFF. CDR3 sequence (DNA): TGCAGTGCTAGAAGCCCCAATTCCTACAATGAGCAGTTCTTC.

The V call is TRBV20-1, the J call TRBJ2-5; 10 bases align to TRBD2. With 8 bases clipped from V and 3 bases from J, the junction kept 21 bases outside the gene matches. The CDR3 runs to 18 residues. Germline CDR1 DFQATT, CDR2 SNEGSKA (reference sequence). The CDR3 DNA sequence: TGCAGTCCCAAAAGCCAGACAAGGCTAGCGGGAGCGAAAGAGACCCAGTACTTC. It encodes CSPKSQTRLAGAKETQYF.

This clonotype has just a few counts. The chain has TRBV29-1 and TRBJ2-2; D unclear. The CDR3 runs to 17 residues. Looked up from germline, CDR1 is SQVTM and CDR2 is ANQGSEA. V lost 5 bases to trimming and J lost 5 bases, with 24 bases between them. The CDR3 here is CSVRRFDKSLSTGELFF. In DNA, the CDR3 is TGCAGCGTTCGAAGGTTCGACAAATCCTTGTCGACCGGGGAGCTGTTTTTT.

This clonotype came up a few times. This rearrangement joins TRBV28 to TRBJ2-7, with 10 nucleotides matching TRBD1. The CDR3 length is 15 residues. V lost 2 bases and J lost 3; bases outside the gene matches: 4. Germline-derived CDR1 and CDR2 are MDHEN and SYDVKM. For the CDR3, the DNA is TGTGCCAGCAGTTTAGGACAGGGGGTAATCTACGAGCAGTACTTC. Its translation is CASSLGQGVIYEQYF.

J is TRBJ2-3 and V is TRBV20-1, with D uncertain. The CDR3 contains 14 residues. V dropped 2 bases and J dropped 6 bases, with 15 bases sitting between them. From germline, CDR1 is DFQATT and CDR2 SNEGSKA (reference sequence). DNA of the CDR3: TGCAGTGCTAGATTTTCCCCCCCGGCGGATACGCAGTATTTT. As protein: CSARFSPPADTQYF.

In its sample, this clonotype was seen a few times. This sequence joins TRBV27 and TRBJ2-7; 7 bases line up with TRBD1. Losses at the gene ends were 3 bases for V and 4 bases for J; bases not matched to a gene: 9. Germline CDR1 reads MNHEY; CDR2 reads SMNVEV (reference sequence). This CDR3 is 15 amino acids long. This CDR3 is CASSFRPGGMYEQYF. As DNA, the CDR3 is TGTGCCAGCAGTTTTAGGCCAGGGGGTATGTACGAGCAGTACTTC.

This clonotype has ten or more counts. The chain employs TRBV12-3 or TRBV12-4 and TRBJ2-3; D uncertain. V lost 5 bases to trimming and J lost 0 bases, with 9 bases between them. The CDR3 is 14 amino acids. The CDR3 loop reads CASSLQRSTDTQYF. In DNA form, the CDR3 reads TGTGCCAGCAGTCTACAGCGAAGCACAGATACGCAGTATTTT.

The chain recombines TRBV20-1 with TRBJ1-1; the D gene is possibly TRBD1 (5 bases). This CDR3 has 14 residues. Germline lookup yields CDR1 DFQATT and CDR2 SNEGSKA (reference sequence). Trimming stripped 2 bases from V and 2 bases from J, with 12 bases between. CDR3 protein: CSARIQGYNTEAFF. In DNA form, the CDR3 reads TGCAGTGCTAGAATTCAGGGTTATAACACTGAAGCTTTCTTT.

This clonotype has more than one count but fewer than ten. This chain connects TRBV4-2 to TRBJ1-3, with D unresolved. The CDR3 has 16 amino acids. The V end was cut by 2 bases, the J end by 0 bases, with 11 bases between. Germline CDR1 LGHNA, CDR2 YNFKEQ. CDR3 nucleotide sequence: TGTGCCAGCAGCCAACGAGACGGAGGCTCTGGAAACACCATATATTTT. Translated, it gives CASSQRDGGSGNTIYF.

The chain employs TRBV12-3 or TRBV12-4 and TRBJ1-2, with 12 positions matching TRBD1. J gave up 7 bases and V 7 bases, and 10 bases lay outside the gene matches. The CDR3 length is 15 residues. The CDR3 DNA sequence: TGTGCCAGCAACAAAGCGGGACAGGGGGCAAGTGGCTACACCTTC. It yields the protein CASNKAGQGASGYTF.

There are many counts of this clonotype. V and J are TRBV5-1 and TRBJ2-3, with TRBD2 matching over 14 bases. V was clipped by 4 bases and J by 4 bases; unmatched bases: 8. The CDR3 runs 17 residues. From germline, CDR1 is SGHRS and CDR2 YFSETQ. The CDR3 protein is CASSKGTSGSRADTQYF. CDR3 DNA sequence: TGCGCCAGCAGCAAGGGGACTAGCGGGAGCAGAGCAGATACGCAGTATTTT.

This chain uses TRBV27 with TRBJ1-2; D remains unclear. CDR1 and CDR2 (germline): MNHEY, SMNVEV (reference sequence). Trimming cost V 5 bases and J 4 bases, with 14 bases left between them. This CDR3 is built from 14 residues. CDR3: CASSPRAKAYGYTF. In nucleotides, the CDR3 is TGTGCCAGCAGTCCCCGGGCCAAGGCCTATGGCTACACCTTC.